This TCR beta chain came from a study of identical twins. CDR1 is SEHNR, CDR2 FQNEAQ, per germline (reference sequence). V was clipped by 3 bases and J by 3 bases; unmatched bases: 8. CDR3 length: 17 amino acids. One entry per CDR3 protein, called by TCRdb with MiXCR from the 5' RACE reads. This sample has around 250,000 distinct CDR3 sequences, with 5.5% to 7.5% found just once. Notes on this clonotype: Its antigen is not identified.

The study's findings and limits: Out-of-frame alpha sequences that twins shared showed excess low generation probability. Possibly, invariant MAIT and iNKT cells partly confounded zero-insertion analyses.

The same sample was also used in a study of T cells expressing NK-cell markers.

The sequenced material came from CD8+ T cells sorted from blood. V gene TRBV7-9 combines with J gene TRBJ2-2; TRBD1 matches 9 bases. This receptor was obtained from a woman between 18 and 29 years old in good health. Here the CDR3 DNA reads TGTGCCAGCAGCTTTACAGGGGGCCGGACTTACACCGGGGAGCTGTTTTTT. It encodes CASSFTGGRTYTGELFF.